This T cell receptor beta chain was observed in a study of Tregs in tolerant kidney transplant recipients. TCRdb's copy holds only in-frame clones and misses some; the assay was immunoSEQ multiplex PCR. The sample includes 200,000 to 300,000 clones, 65% to 85% of them seen just once. Unstimulated regulatory T cells (CD4+CD25+CD127-), CD4+CD25- non-regulatory cells, CD4 and CD8 cells were FACS-sorted from thawed PBMCs. The V segment lost 4 bases and the J segment 3 bases; nucleotides outside the gene matches: 14. Germline CDR1 reads SGHRS; CDR2 reads YFSETQ. The CDR3 has 19 amino acids. The sample consisted of CD4+ T cells from blood. The sequence was collected from a human donor in good health. The V call is TRBV5-1, the J call TRBJ2-5, with 14 bases aligning to TRBD2. The CDR3 spells CASSPGTSGRSSPKETQYF. CDR3 in DNA: TGCGCCAGCAGCCCCGGGACTAGCGGGAGAAGTTCCCCCAAAGAGACCCAGTACTTC.